The 17 T cell receptor beta chains reported below all come from one sample, sequenced in a study of cytomegalovirus exposure and HLA in healthy donors. Use of 60 Vbeta and 13 Jbeta primers characterized the PCR. Measured with immunoSEQ multiplex PCR; TCRdb has only the in-frame clones, and not every one. The data show fewer than 200,000 clones, around 80% seen once. Specimen: PBMCs. Receptors originate from a female donor in good health and CMV-seronegative.

In this sample, this clone turned up once. The chain combines TRBV29-1 with TRBJ2-3; TRBD2 agrees at 9 bases. With V trimmed by 2 bases and J by 6 bases, 15 bases remained unmatched. CDR3 length equals 17 residues. The germline V gene encodes CDR1 SQVTM and CDR2 ANQGSEA. Here the CDR3 reads CSVEIPGGGDPGDTQYF. In nucleotides, the CDR3 is TGCAGCGTTGAAATTCCCGGCGGGGGGGACCCAGGGGATACGCAGTATTTT.

The chain recombines TRBV6-5 with TRBJ2-3; D gene unclear. The CDR3 spans 13 residues. Germline CDR1 and CDR2: MNHEY and SVGAGI. Trimming cost V 6 bases and J 2 bases, with 9 bases left between them. The chain's CDR3 is CASRMRSTDTQYF. In DNA, the CDR3 is TGTGCCAGCAGGATGAGGTCCACAGATACGCAGTATTTT.

This chain joins TRBV19 and TRBJ2-5, with 12 bases identical to TRBD2. CDR1 is LNHDA, CDR2 SQIVND, per germline (reference sequence). This CDR3 comprises 16 residues. The J segment lost 4 bases and the V segment lost 5 bases, leaving 8 bases of the junction unmatched. CDR3 bases: TGTGCCAGTAGTGCAGCTAGCGGGGGGGCGACAGAGACCCAGTACTTC. It specifies CASSAASGGATETQYF.

This chain joins TRBV6-5 and TRBJ1-6, with D tentatively TRBD1 (5 bases). Looked up from germline, CDR1 is MNHEY and CDR2 is SVGAGI. The CDR3 sequence is 14 residues long. With 5 bases removed from V and 5 bases from J, the gap between germline ends came to 10 bases. This chain's CDR3 is CASSRQLDNSPLHF. The CDR3 nucleotides read TGTGCCAGCAGTCGACAGTTAGATAATTCACCCCTCCACTTT.

The chain has TRBV19 and TRBJ2-2; possible D gene TRBD1, 6 bases. V lost 5 bases and J lost 4, with 8 bases in between. CDR1 and CDR2 from the germline V gene are LNHDA and SQIVND (reference sequence). The CDR3 spans 13 residues. The DNA for the CDR3 is TGTGCCAGTAGTTGGGGGCGCACCGGGGAGCTGTTTTTT. Protein sequence: CASSWGRTGELFF. Full variable domain (rest looked up from reference TRBV19 and TRBJ2-2): DGGITQSPKYLFRKEGQNVTLSCEQNLNHDAMYWYRQDPGQGLRLIYYSQIVNDFQKGDIAEGYSVSREKKESFPLTVTSAQKNPTAFYLCASSWGRTGELFFGEGSRLTVL.

V and J are TRBV6-5 and TRBJ2-5; 7 positions agree with TRBD1. With the DNA end fitting TRBJ2-7 better, the J assignment may be wrong. CDR1 MNHEY and CDR2 SVGAGI come from the germline V gene. The length of the CDR3 is 14 residues. CDR3 sequence (DNA): TGTGCCAGCAGAGAGACAGGGATCACCTACGAGCAGTACTTC. Protein product: CASRETGITYEQYF.

This chain joins TRBV11-3 and TRBJ2-5; the match to TRBD2 covers 7 bases. Judging by the DNA end, TRBJ2-7 fits better; the J call may be wrong. CDR3 length equals 15 residues. Germline-derived CDR1 and CDR2 are SGHNT and YENEEA. CDR3 sequence: CASSLGGGSSYEQYF. Written as DNA, the CDR3 is TGTGCCAGCAGCTTAGGCGGGGGAAGCTCCTACGAGCAGTACTTC.

V is TRBV30 and J is TRBJ1-1; no firm D call. The CDR3 totals 15 residues. Germline lookup yields CDR1 GTSNPN and CDR2 SVGIG (reference sequence). Trimming pared 2 bases from V and 6 bases from J, leaving 19 bases between. The CDR3 protein is CAWSPRRVERAEAFF. The CDR3 DNA is TGTGCCTGGAGTCCGAGAAGGGTTGAGAGGGCTGAAGCTTTCTTT.

This chain connects TRBV23-1 to TRBJ1-4, with TRBD1 identical over 8 bases. TRBV23-1 is treated as an ORF (open reading frame) with a function not yet certain. CDR3 length equals 14 residues. The ends lost 8 bases at V and 12 bases at J; junction bases unmatched: 14. Here the CDR3 reads CASGRTGHGRELFF. In nucleotides, the CDR3 is TGCGCCAGCGGACGGACAGGGCACGGTAGGGAACTGTTTTTT.

The gene calls are TRBV7-9 and TRBJ2-1; D uncertain. The CDR3 contains 14 residues. V was cut by 2 bases and J by 1 base, with 6 bases left in between. The germline CDR1 and CDR2 sequences are SEHNR and FQNEAQ (reference sequence). This chain's CDR3 is CASSLQASYNEQFF. CDR3 DNA sequence: TGTGCCAGCAGCTTACAGGCTTCCTACAATGAGCAGTTCTTC. The variable domain in full, completed from reference TRBV7-9 and TRBJ2-1, reads DTGVSQNPRHKITKRGQNVTFRCDPISEHNRLYWYRQTLGQGPEFLTYFQNEAQLEKSRLLSDRFSAERPKGSFSTLEIQRTEQGDSAMYLCASSLQASYNEQFFGPGTRLTVL.

This chain links TRBV28 with TRBJ1-1; tentatively, D is TRBD1 (5 bases). The CDR3 covers 16 residues. V lost 2 bases to trimming and J lost 0 bases, with 13 bases between them. Germline V gives CDR1 MDHEN, CDR2 SYDVKM. DNA of the CDR3: TGTGCCAGCAGTTTAGGACAACGACGGTTGAACACTGAAGCTTTCTTT. Translated: CASSLGQRRLNTEAFF.

The rearrangement joins TRBV11-2 to TRBJ2-7; 9 bases align to TRBD1. Germline trimming cut 0 bases from V and 2 bases from J; bases unmatched to any gene: 2. The CDR3 runs to 15 residues. Germline V gives CDR1 SGHAT, CDR2 FQNNGV. In DNA form, the CDR3 reads TGTGCCAGCAGCTTAGAGGGACAGGGTACCTACGAGCAGTACTTC. This codes for CASSLEGQGTYEQYF.

This clone was seen a few times. J is TRBJ2-5 and V is TRBV7-2; 8 bases are a match to TRBD1. In germline, CDR1 is SGHTA, CDR2 FQGNSA. With 5 bases clipped from V and 11 bases from J, the junction kept 10 bases outside the gene matches. This CDR3 is built from 13 residues. The CDR3 DNA reads TGTGCCAGCAGCCTCCGGACAGGGATTGAGCAGTACTTC. It specifies CASSLRTGIEQYF.

This clone occurred a few times. This chain joins TRBV28 and TRBJ1-3, with D maybe TRBD1 (5 bases). CDR3 length: 15 amino acids. The germline CDR1 and CDR2 sequences are MDHEN and SYDVKM. V lost 6 bases and J 1 base, leaving 13 bases between the germline ends. DNA for the CDR3: TGTGCCAGCAGGACCCCCGGGACTTCTGGAAACACCATATATTTT. It yields the protein CASRTPGTSGNTIYF.

Details on this clone: Compared with germline, one end of the junction differs, possibly owing to a read error. The chain recombines TRBV14 with TRBJ2-7; 9 bases line up with TRBD2. This CDR3 is 15 amino acids long. CDR1 and CDR2 (germline): SGHDN, FVKESK. The CDR3 DNA sequence: TGTGCCAGCAGCCAATCTAGCGGGGTAAACTACGGGCAGTACTTC. This codes for CASSQSSGVNYGQYF. The full variable domain, in which reference TRBV14 and TRBJ2-7 provide the parts outside the CDR3, is EAGVTQFPSHSVIEKGQTVTLRCDPISGHDNLYWYRRVMGKEIKFLLHFVKESKQDESGMPNNRFLAERTGGTYSTLKVQPAELEDSGVYFCASSQSSGVNYGQYFGPGTRLTVT.

The gene calls are TRBV7-2 and TRBJ2-1; 9 bases are a match to TRBD2. The V segment lost 5 bases and the J segment 3 bases; nucleotides outside the gene matches: 2. CDR3 size: 14 residues. Germline CDR1 is SGHTA and CDR2 is FQGNSA. In nucleotides, the CDR3 is TGTGCCAGCAGCGGGACTAGCATCTACAATGAGCAGTTCTTC. It codes for CASSGTSIYNEQFF.

This chain links TRBV7-2 with TRBJ2-5; TRBD2 matches at 8 bases. Germline assignment: CDR1 SGHTA and CDR2 FQGNSA. With V trimmed by 0 bases and J by 1 base, 4 bases remained unmatched. The CDR3 is made up of 16 amino acids. The CDR3 DNA sequence: TGTGCCAGCAGCTTAGCGTCCAGCGGGGGCCAAGAGACCCAGTACTTC. This encodes CASSLASSGGQETQYF.